This T cell receptor beta chain is from a study of cytotoxic CD8 clonotypes in ibrutinib-treated CLL. This CDR3 spans 11 amino acids. The V end was cut by 5 bases, the J end by 4 bases, with 7 bases between. CDR1 GTSNPN and CDR2 SVGIG come from the germline V gene (reference sequence). The assay was immunoSEQ multiplex PCR, and TCRdb's table has in-frame clones only and misses some. This table holds 97,000 or so clones, around four fifths found once. The sample here was PBMCs, taken after 12 months of ibrutinib treatment. The V call is TRBV30, the J call TRBJ2-3; D is possibly TRBD2 (5 bases). The clonotype was recovered from a human donor with chronic lymphocytic leukemia. CDR3 DNA: TGTGCCTGGGCCGGGGCAGATACGCAGTATTTT. This translates into CAWAGADTQYF.